This T cell receptor beta chain was captured by sequencing in a study of T-cell reconstitution after alpha-beta-depleted transplantation in children. Whole-study findings and limits: By one year post-transplant, T-cell counts and diversity largely arose from T cells that were newly produced. Surviving recipient T cells and intrathymic progenitors accounted for some patients' high TCRbeta diversity at day 60. By about two months after transplant, alpha-beta T cells reportedly arose from several hundred graft clones that had expanded.

With respect to this clonotype: Its matching antigen is unknown.

Unique molecular identifiers were incorporated into the prepared TCRbeta library. TCRdb used MiXCR to reprocess the PCR reads, holding one entry per CDR3 protein. This sample has 700,000 to 950,000 distinct CDR3 sequences, with approximately 15% found just once. This CDR3 region has 16 residues. Trimming removed 6 bases from V and 0 bases from J; junction bases left unmatched: 4. The sequencing used PBMCs, mostly from graft donor cells, collected 360 days after TCRalphabeta/CD19-depleted stem cell transplant. The chain is built from TRBV12-3 or TRBV12-4 and TRBJ2-6; TRBD1 matches at 8 bases. The receptor comes from a male patient between 10 and 17 years old who had a stem cell transplant for acute lymphoblastic leukemia, so the T cells may come from the graft donor. CDR3 coding DNA: TGTGCCAGCAGGGGGACAGGACCCTCTGGGGCCAACGTCCTGACTTTC. As protein: CASRGTGPSGANVLTF.